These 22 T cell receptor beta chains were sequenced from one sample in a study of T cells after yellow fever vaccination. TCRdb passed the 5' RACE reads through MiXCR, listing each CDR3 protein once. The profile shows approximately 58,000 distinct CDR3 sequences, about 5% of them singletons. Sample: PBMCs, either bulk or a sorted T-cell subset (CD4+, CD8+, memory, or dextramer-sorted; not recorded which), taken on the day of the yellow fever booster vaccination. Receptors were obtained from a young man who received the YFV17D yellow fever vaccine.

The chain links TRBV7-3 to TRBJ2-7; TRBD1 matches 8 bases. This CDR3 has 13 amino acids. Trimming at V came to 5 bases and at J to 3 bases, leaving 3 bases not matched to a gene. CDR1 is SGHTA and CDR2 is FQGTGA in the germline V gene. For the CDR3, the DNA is TGTGCCAGCAGCATGGACAGGGACTACGAGCAGTACTTC. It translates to CASSMDRDYEQYF.

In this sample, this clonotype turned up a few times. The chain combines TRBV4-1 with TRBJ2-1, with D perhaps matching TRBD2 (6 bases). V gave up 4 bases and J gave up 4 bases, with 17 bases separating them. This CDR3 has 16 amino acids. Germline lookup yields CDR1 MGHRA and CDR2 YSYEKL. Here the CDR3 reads CASSPPAGPFYNEQFF. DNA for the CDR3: TGCGCCAGCAGCCCCCCCGCGGGGCCCTTTTACAATGAGCAGTTCTTC.

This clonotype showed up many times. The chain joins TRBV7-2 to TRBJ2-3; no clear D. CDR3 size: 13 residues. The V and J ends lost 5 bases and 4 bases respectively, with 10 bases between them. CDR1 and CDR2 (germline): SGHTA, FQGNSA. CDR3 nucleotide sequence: TGTGCCAGCAGCCCTATTAGCCCAGATACGCAGTATTTT. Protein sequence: CASSPISPDTQYF.

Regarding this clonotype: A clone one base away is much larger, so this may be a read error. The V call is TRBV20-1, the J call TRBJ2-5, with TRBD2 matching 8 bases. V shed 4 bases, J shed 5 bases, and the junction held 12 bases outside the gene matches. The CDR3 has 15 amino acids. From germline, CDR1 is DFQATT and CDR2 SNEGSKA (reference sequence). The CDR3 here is CSATIAGLRSETQYF. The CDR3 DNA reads TGCAGTGCTACTATAGCGGGGTTACGATCGGAGACCCAGTACTTC.

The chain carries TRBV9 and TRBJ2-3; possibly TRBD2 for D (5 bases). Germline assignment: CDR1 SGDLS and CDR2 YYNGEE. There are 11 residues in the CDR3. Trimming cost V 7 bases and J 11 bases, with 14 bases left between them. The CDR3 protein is CASEGLEGQYF. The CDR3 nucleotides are TGTGCCAGCGAAGGTCTCGAGGGGCAGTATTTT.

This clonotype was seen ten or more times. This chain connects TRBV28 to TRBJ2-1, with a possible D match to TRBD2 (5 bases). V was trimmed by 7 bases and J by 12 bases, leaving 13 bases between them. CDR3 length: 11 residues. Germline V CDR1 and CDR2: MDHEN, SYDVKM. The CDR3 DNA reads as TGTGCCAGCACAGCGGCCCGTGGGCAGTTCTTC. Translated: CASTAARGQFF.

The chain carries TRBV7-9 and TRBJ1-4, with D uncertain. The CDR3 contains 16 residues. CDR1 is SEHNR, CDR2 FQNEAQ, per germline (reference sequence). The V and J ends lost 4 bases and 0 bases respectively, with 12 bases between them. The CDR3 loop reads CASSSRTEATNEKLFF. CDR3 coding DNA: TGTGCCAGCAGCTCTCGGACCGAGGCAACTAATGAAAAACTGTTTTTT.

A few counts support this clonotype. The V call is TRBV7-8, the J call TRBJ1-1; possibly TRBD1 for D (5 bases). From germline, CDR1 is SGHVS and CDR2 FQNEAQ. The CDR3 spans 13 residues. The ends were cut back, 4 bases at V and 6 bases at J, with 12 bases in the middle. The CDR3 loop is CASSYRQSAEAFF. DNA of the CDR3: TGTGCCAGCAGCTACCGACAGTCCGCTGAAGCTTTCTTT.

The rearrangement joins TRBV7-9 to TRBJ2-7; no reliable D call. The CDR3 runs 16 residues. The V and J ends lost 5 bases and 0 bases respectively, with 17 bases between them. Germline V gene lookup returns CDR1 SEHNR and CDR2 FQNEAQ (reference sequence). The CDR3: CASSPDSGRFSYEQYF. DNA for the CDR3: TGTGCCAGCAGCCCGGATTCGGGTCGCTTCTCCTACGAGCAGTACTTC.

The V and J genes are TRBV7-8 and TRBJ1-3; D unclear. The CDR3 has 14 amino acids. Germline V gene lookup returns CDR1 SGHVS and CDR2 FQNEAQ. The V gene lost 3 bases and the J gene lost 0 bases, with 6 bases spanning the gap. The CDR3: CASSFQDSGNTIYF. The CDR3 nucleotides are TGTGCCAGCAGCTTCCAGGACTCTGGAAACACCATATATTTT.

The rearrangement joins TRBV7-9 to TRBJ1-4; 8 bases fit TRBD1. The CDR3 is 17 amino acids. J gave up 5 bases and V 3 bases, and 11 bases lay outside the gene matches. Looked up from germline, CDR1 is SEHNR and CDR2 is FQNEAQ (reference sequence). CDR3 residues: CASSFFPPDRENEKLFF. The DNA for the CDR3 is TGTGCCAGCAGCTTTTTTCCCCCGGACAGGGAAAATGAAAAACTGTTTTTT.

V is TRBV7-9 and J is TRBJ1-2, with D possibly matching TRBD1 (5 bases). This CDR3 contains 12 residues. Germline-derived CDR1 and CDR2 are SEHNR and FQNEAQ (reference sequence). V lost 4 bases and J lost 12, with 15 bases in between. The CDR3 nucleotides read TGTGCCAGCAGCTCTACCACCCAGGGAGACACCTTC. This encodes CASSSTTQGDTF.

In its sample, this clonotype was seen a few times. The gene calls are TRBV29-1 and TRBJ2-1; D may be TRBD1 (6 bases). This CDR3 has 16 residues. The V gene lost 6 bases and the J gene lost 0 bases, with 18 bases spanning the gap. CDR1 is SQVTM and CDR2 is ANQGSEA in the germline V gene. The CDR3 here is CSVQGTDRSSYNEQFF. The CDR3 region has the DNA TGCAGCGTCCAAGGGACCGACAGGAGCTCCTACAATGAGCAGTTCTTC.

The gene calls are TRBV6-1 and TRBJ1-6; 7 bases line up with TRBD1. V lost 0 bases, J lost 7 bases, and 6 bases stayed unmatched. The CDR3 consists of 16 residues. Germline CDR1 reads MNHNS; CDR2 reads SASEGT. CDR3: CASSEAGDRVNSPLHF. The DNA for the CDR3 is TGTGCCAGCAGTGAAGCGGGAGACAGGGTAAATTCACCCCTCCACTTT.

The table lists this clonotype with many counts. As DNA, the CDR3 is TGCAGTGCTAGAGATCCACTAGCGGGGGGGCGAGGCCCGGATACGCAGTATTTT. It translates to CSARDPLAGGRGPDTQYF. The chain carries TRBV20-1 and TRBJ2-3; TRBD2 matches 13 bases. CDR3 length: 18 residues. Looked up from germline, CDR1 is DFQATT and CDR2 is SNEGSKA (reference sequence). Trimming took 0 bases from V and 6 from J; bases not matched to a gene: 12.

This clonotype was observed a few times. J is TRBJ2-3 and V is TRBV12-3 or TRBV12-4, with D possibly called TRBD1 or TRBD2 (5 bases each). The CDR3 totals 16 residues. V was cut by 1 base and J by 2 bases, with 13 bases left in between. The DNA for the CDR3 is TGTGCCAGCAGTTTAGGAGGGGCAGGGTCCACAGATACGCAGTATTTT. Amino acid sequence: CASSLGGAGSTDTQYF.

CDR3 in DNA: TGTGCCAGCAGCCTACCTAGCGGGGGGACCACAGATACGCAGTATTTT. Protein: CASSLPSGGTTDTQYF. V gene TRBV7-9 combines with J gene TRBJ2-3; 11 bases fit TRBD2. Germline trimming cut 5 bases from V and 2 bases from J; bases unmatched to any gene: 6. Germline CDR1 and CDR2: SEHNR and FQNEAQ (reference sequence). The CDR3 sequence is 16 residues long.

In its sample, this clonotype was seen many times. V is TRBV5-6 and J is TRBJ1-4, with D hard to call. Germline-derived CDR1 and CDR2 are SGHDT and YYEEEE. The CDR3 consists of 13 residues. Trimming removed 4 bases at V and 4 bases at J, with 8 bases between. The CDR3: CASSVHSNEKLFF. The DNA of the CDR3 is TGTGCCAGCAGCGTCCATAGTAATGAAAAACTGTTTTTT.

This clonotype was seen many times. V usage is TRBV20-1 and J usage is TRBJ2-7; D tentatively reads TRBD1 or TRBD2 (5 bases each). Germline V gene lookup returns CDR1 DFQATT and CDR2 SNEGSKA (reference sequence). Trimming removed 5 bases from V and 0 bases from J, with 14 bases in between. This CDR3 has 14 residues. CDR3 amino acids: CSASGRKSSYEQYF. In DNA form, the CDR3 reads TGCAGTGCTTCGGGACGGAAGAGCTCCTACGAGCAGTACTTC.

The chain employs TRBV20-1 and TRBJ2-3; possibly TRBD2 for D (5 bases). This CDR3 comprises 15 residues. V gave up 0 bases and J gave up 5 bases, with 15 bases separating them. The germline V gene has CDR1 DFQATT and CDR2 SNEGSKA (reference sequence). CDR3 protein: CSARDREAPGDTQYF. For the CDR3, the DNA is TGCAGTGCTAGAGATCGGGAAGCCCCCGGAGATACGCAGTATTTT.

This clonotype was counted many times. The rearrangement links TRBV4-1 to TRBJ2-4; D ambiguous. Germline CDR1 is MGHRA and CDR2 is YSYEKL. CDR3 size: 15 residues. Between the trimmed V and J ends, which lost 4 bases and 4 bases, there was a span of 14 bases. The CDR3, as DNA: TGCGCCAGCAGCCCAAGGGCTGTCCCGAAAAACATTCAGTACTTC. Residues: CASSPRAVPKNIQYF.

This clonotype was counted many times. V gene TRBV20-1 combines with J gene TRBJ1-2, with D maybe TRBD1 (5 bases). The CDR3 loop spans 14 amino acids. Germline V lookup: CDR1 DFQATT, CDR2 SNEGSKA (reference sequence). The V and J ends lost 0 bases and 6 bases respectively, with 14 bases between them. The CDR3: CSARDVREKDGYTF. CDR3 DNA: TGCAGTGCTAGAGATGTCAGGGAAAAGGATGGCTACACCTTC.